Listed here are 16 T cell receptor beta chains from one sample, sequenced in a study of CD8+ T cells in alopecia areata. TCR sequencing used cDNA made by reverse transcription of extracted RNA. Only in-frame clones appear in the TCRdb table, and some are missing; sequencing was by immunoSEQ multiplex PCR. The sample shows a few hundred thousand clones, 30% to 40% of them seen only once. The treatment was: oral pan-JAK inhibitor, 5-10 mg twice daily. Sequencing was performed on CD4+ T cells sorted from blood, taken at week 34, from a patient treated with tofacitinib. Receptors were obtained from a human donor with alopecia areata.

This clone has a handful of counts. This chain connects TRBV28 to TRBJ1-2, with 9 positions matching TRBD1. Per the germline V gene, CDR1 is MDHEN and CDR2 is SYDVKM. This CDR3 is built from 16 residues. The V gene end was trimmed by 3 bases and the J gene end by 2 bases; junction bases not matched to a gene: 7. The CDR3 here is CASSFSSGTGNYGYTF. For the CDR3, the DNA is TGTGCCAGCAGTTTCTCCTCCGGGACAGGGAACTATGGCTACACCTTC.

This clone was detected a few times. V and J are TRBV28 and TRBJ2-2; D is uncertain. The CDR3 loop spans 13 amino acids. Germline V gene lookup returns CDR1 MDHEN and CDR2 SYDVKM. The V and J ends lost 6 bases and 3 bases respectively, with 8 bases between them. Here the CDR3 reads CASRSTDTGELFF. CDR3 in DNA: TGTGCCAGCAGATCGACGGACACCGGGGAGCTGTTTTTT.

The CDR3 coding sequence is TGTGCCTGGAGTCCGGCCGGTGAAGCTTTCTTT. The encoded protein is CAWSPAGEAFF. This chain uses TRBV30 with TRBJ1-1, with D unclear. In germline, CDR1 is GTSNPN, CDR2 SVGIG (reference sequence). V was pared by 2 bases and J by 7 bases, with 8 bases between. The length of the CDR3 is 11 residues.

The chain recombines TRBV6-6 with TRBJ2-3, with 7 bases identical to TRBD1. The trim removed 5 bases at V and 0 bases at J, leaving 8 bases unmatched. CDR3 length: 16 residues. The germline gives CDR1 MNHNY, CDR2 SVGAGI (reference sequence). The CDR3 spells CASSTRTGPSTDTQYF. The CDR3 nucleotides read TGTGCCAGCAGTACGCGGACAGGCCCTAGCACAGATACGCAGTATTTT.

The chain uses TRBV7-6 and TRBJ2-1, with 9 bases identical to TRBD2. J lost 6 bases, V lost 6 bases, and 9 bases had no gene match. The CDR3 spans 15 residues. Germline V gene data show CDR1 as SGHVS and CDR2 as FNYEAQ. The CDR3 DNA sequence: TGTGCCAGCAGTTTTAGCGGGGGTTTTGTCAATGAGCAGTTCTTC. It is translated as CASSFSGGFVNEQFF.

The CDR3, as DNA: TGCACCAGCAGCCAAAGGCGGGGGCCCGCAGATACGCAGTATTTT. Its protein is CTSSQRRGPADTQYF. The V gene is TRBV1, the J gene TRBJ2-3; TRBD2, the table's D call, was not compared with the DNA. TRBV1 has pseudogene status. The CDR3 has 15 residues.

This rearrangement joins TRBV18 to TRBJ1-2, with D maybe TRBD1 (6 bases). Germline V gives CDR1 KGHSH, CDR2 LQKENI. The CDR3 has 12 residues. With 5 bases removed from V and 8 bases from J, the gap between germline ends came to 12 bases. In nucleotides, the CDR3 is TGTGCCAGCTCAGGACAGCTCTTGGGCTACACCTTC. Protein sequence: CASSGQLLGYTF.

This clone was detected a few times. The gene calls are TRBV5-1 and TRBJ2-1, with 8 positions matching TRBD1. The CDR3 is made up of 14 amino acids. Germline V gene sequence: CDR1 SGHRS, CDR2 YFSETQ. V lost 4 bases and J lost 9; bases outside the gene matches: 9. In DNA, the CDR3 is TGCGCCAGCAGCGCAGATACGACAGGGGCTGAGCAGTTCTTC. As protein: CASSADTTGAEQFF.

The sample holds a few counts of this clone. The rearrangement joins TRBV20-1 to TRBJ2-3; the D is unclear. The ends were cut back, 6 bases at V and 6 bases at J, with 10 bases in the middle. Germline lookup yields CDR1 DFQATT and CDR2 SNEGSKA (reference sequence). This CDR3 region has 11 residues. The CDR3 loop is CSAAGRDTQYF. CDR3 in DNA: TGCAGTGCCGCTGGTAGGGATACGCAGTATTTT.

CDR3: CASSQGASNSPLHF. DNA for the CDR3: TGTGCCAGCAGCCAAGGGGCGAGTAATTCACCCCTCCACTTT. V and J are TRBV14 and TRBJ1-6; D unclear. The CDR3 is 14 amino acids. Trimming stripped 1 base from V and 6 bases from J, with 7 bases between. The germline CDR1 and CDR2 sequences are SGHDN and FVKESK.

The J gene is TRBJ1-1, the V gene TRBV7-9; 7 nucleotides line up with TRBD1. CDR1 and CDR2 (germline): SEHNR, FQNEAQ (reference sequence). The junction had 7 bases not matched to a gene; V was cut back by 6 bases and J by 3 bases. This CDR3 has 14 residues. The CDR3 reads CASSWTGTDTEAFF. CDR3 in DNA: TGTGCCAGCAGTTGGACCGGGACAGACACTGAAGCTTTCTTT.

The table lists this clone with a few counts. The chain joins TRBV9 to TRBJ2-3; D tentatively reads TRBD1 or TRBD2 (6 bases each). Per the germline V gene, CDR1 is SGDLS and CDR2 is YYNGEE. This CDR3 is 16 amino acids long. V lost 3 bases and J 4 bases, leaving 18 bases between the germline ends. The chain's CDR3 is CASSAKGGAVPDTQYF. The CDR3 DNA is TGTGCCAGCAGCGCCAAGGGGGGAGCGGTCCCAGATACGCAGTATTTT.

The V call is TRBV29-1, the J call TRBJ1-4, with D hard to call. Trimming left V 4 bases short and J 5 bases short, with 5 bases between. The germline CDR1 and CDR2 sequences are SQVTM and ANQGSEA. This CDR3 region has 11 residues. In DNA form, the CDR3 reads TGCAGCGTTGGGGTAAATGAAAAACTGTTTTTT. Translation: CSVGVNEKLFF.

This clone was detected only a few times. The chain joins TRBV4-1 to TRBJ1-2, with D unclear. The CDR3 is made up of 13 amino acids. The germline CDR1 and CDR2 sequences are MGHRA and YSYEKL. Trimming removed 1 base at V and 7 bases at J, with 10 bases between. CDR3 DNA sequence: TGCGCCAGCAGCCAAGTGACCTCGGGTGGCTACACCTTC. Amino acids: CASSQVTSGGYTF.

This CDR3 reads CASSEGRYEQYF. The CDR3 DNA follows: TGTGCCAGCAGCGAGGGACGGTACGAGCAGTACTTC. V and J are TRBV7-9 and TRBJ2-7; tentatively, D is TRBD1 or TRBD2 (5 bases each). V was shortened by 5 bases and J by 4 bases, with 9 bases between the two germline ends. The CDR3 totals 12 residues. CDR1 is SEHNR, CDR2 FQNEAQ, per germline (reference sequence).

The chain joins TRBV29-1 to TRBJ2-3, with D possibly matching TRBD1 (6 bases). Germline CDR1 is SQVTM and CDR2 is ANQGSEA. V lost 6 bases and J lost 6, with 19 bases in between. This CDR3 is 14 amino acids long. The CDR3 spells CSVMGHLLRDTQYF. For the CDR3, the DNA is TGCAGCGTCATGGGACACCTACTGAGGGATACGCAGTATTTT.